This is a list of T cell receptor beta chains from one sample in a study of T cell responses to AZD1222 COVID-19 vaccine. Assay used: immunoSEQ multiplex PCR; TCRdb lists only in-frame clones, some missing. The repertoire has more than 150,000 clones, 85% to 95% of them found once; the top ten carry about 10%. The source material was peripheral blood, sampled on day 0 of AZD1222 vaccination. These receptors were collected from an adult in good health. Both conserved end residues are part of each CDR3. A D gene is named only where the DNA matches it firmly. Rows give clone size only sometimes, using once, few, many, or a class for an expanded clone.

j_call,v_call,clone_size,d_call,cdr3_aa,cdr3_nt
TRBJ2-3,TRBV30,NA,NA,CAWSHDGGPGDTQYF,TGTGCCTGGAGTCATGACGGGGGGCCGGGAGATACGCAGTATTTT
TRBJ1-5,TRBV28,NA,NA,CASVSGGEYQPQHF,TGTGCCAGCGTCTCGGGGGGGGAGTATCAGCCCCAGCATTTT
TRBJ1-2,TRBV7-9,NA,TRBD1,CASSSRDSFYGYTF,TGTGCCAGCAGTTCCCGGGACAGCTTCTATGGCTACACCTTC
TRBJ2-5,TRBV3-1/TRBV3-2,NA,TRBD2,CASSHKLAGLTETQYF,TGTGCCAGCAGCCACAAACTAGCGGGCCTCACGGAGACCCAGTACTTC
TRBJ1-2,TRBV28,once,TRBD1,CASSYGTAGSGYTF,TGTGCCAGCAGCTACGGGACAGCGGGGAGTGGCTACACCTTC
TRBJ1-6,TRBV2,NA,TRBD1,CASSRPGQGRTYNSPLHF,TGTGCCAGCAGTAGACCGGGACAGGGGAGGACCTATAATTCACCCCTCCACTTT
TRBJ2-7,TRBV27,NA,TRBD1,CASSLKGQGAREYEQYF,TGTGCCAGCAGTTTAAAGGGACAGGGGGCGCGTGAGTACGAGCAGTACTTC
TRBJ1-2,TRBV10-3,NA,NA,CAIRRDGLLYTF,TGTGCCATCAGGCGGGACGGACTTCTCTACACCTTC
TRBJ1-2,TRBV18,NA,NA,CASSSNRDGYTF,TGTGCCAGCTCATCGAACAGGGATGGCTACACCTTC
TRBJ2-2,TRBV7-8,NA,NA,CASSSGANKLTGELFF,TGTGCCAGCAGCTCCGGGGCGAACAAACTGACCGGGGAGCTGTTTTTT
TRBJ2-1,TRBV24-1,NA,NA,CAPGGSSYNEQFF,TGTGCCCCCGGGGGAAGCTCCTACAATGAGCAGTTCTTC
TRBJ1-1,TRBV27,NA,NA,CASSLQDMNTEAFF,TGTGCCAGCAGTCTTCAGGACATGAACACTGAAGCTTTCTTT
TRBJ1-1,TRBV20-1,NA,NA,CSATENTEAFF,TGCAGTGCTACAGAGAACACTGAAGCTTTCTTT
TRBJ2-1,TRBV3-1/TRBV3-2,NA,TRBD2,CASSQAIETSGTADNEQFF,TGTGCCAGCAGCCAGGCCATCGAGACTAGCGGGACTGCAGACAATGAGCAGTTCTTC
TRBJ2-2,TRBV2,NA,TRBD1,CASSVNPGTATGELFF,TGTGCCAGCAGTGTAAACCCGGGGACAGCCACCGGGGAGCTGTTTTTT
TRBJ1-2,TRBV15,NA,NA,CATSRDRTGYTF,TGTGCCACCAGCAGAGACAGGACCGGCTACACCTTC
TRBJ2-5,TRBV6-5,NA,NA,CASSLGQKETQYF,TGTGCCAGCAGCCTCGGACAGAAAGAGACCCAGTACTTC
TRBJ2-7,TRBV30,once,TRBD1,CAWQPTGFIHEQYF,TGTGCCTGGCAACCGACAGGGTTCATTCACGAGCAGTACTTC
TRBJ1-1,TRBV19,NA,NA,CASSTRPTATEAFF,TGTGCCAGTAGTACTCGCCCGACAGCCACTGAAGCTTTCTTT
TRBJ2-5,TRBV7-8,NA,NA,CASSLGRGGQETQYF,TGTGCCAGCAGCTTAGGCAGGGGTGGTCAAGAGACCCAGTACTTC
TRBJ1-2,TRBV28,NA,NA,CASSSSPPTANYGYTF,TGTGCCAGCAGTTCCTCACCGCCGACAGCTAACTATGGCTACACCTTC
TRBJ1-3,TRBV7-2,NA,TRBD1,CASSLVNYRGRPGNTIYF,TGTGCCAGCAGCTTAGTTAACTACAGGGGACGCCCTGGAAACACCATATATTTT
TRBJ2-1,TRBV29-1,NA,TRBD2,CSAGATSGLSGEQFF,TGCAGCGCAGGGGCGACTAGCGGGCTTTCAGGGGAGCAGTTCTTC
TRBJ1-2,TRBV28,NA,TRBD1,CASSTSGQGSGYTF,TGTGCCAGCAGTACCTCGGGACAGGGGAGTGGCTACACCTTC
TRBJ1-4,TRBV28,NA,NA,CASSPLRAAGSEKLFF,TGTGCCAGCAGTCCCCTCCGGGCCGCCGGATCGGAAAAACTGTTTTTT
TRBJ2-2,TRBV5-4,NA,TRBD2,CASSLASGGELAGELFF,TGTGCCAGCAGCTTGGCCAGCGGGGGGGAGTTAGCCGGGGAGCTGTTTTTT
TRBJ1-6,TRBV18,NA,NA,CASSPRHENNSPLHF,TGTGCCAGCTCACCGCGACACGAGAATAATTCACCCCTCCACTTT
TRBJ2-7,TRBV7-8,NA,TRBD2,CASSLGILAETYEQYF,TGTGCCAGCAGCCTCGGGATACTAGCGGAGACATACGAGCAGTACTTC
TRBJ1-2,TRBV10-1,NA,TRBD1,CASSDQDRENGYTF,TGCGCCAGCAGTGACCAGGACAGGGAGAATGGCTACACCTTC